This entry lists 7 T cell receptor beta chains sequenced from one sample in a study of T cells after yellow fever vaccination. Each CDR3 protein is one row after TCRdb ran MiXCR on the 5' RACE reads. The data hold just under 600,000 distinct CDR3 sequences, with around an eighth observed a single time. Sequenced material: PBMCs, taken on the day of the yellow fever booster vaccination. The receptors were sampled from a man aged 25 to 45 who received the YFV17D yellow fever vaccine.

The CDR3 DNA follows: TGCAGCTTCACTCCTCCTTCAGCGGGCAACCACGAGCAGTACTTC. Its protein is CSFTPPSAGNHEQYF. This rearrangement joins TRBV29-1 to TRBJ2-7; maybe TRBD2 (6 bases). V lost 8 bases, J lost 5 bases, and 25 bases lay in between. Germline values: CDR1 SQVTM, CDR2 ANQGSEA. The CDR3 is 15 amino acids.

In its sample, this clonotype was seen a few times. The chain is built from TRBV7-8 and TRBJ2-5; TRBD1 matches 7 bases. The CDR3 runs 15 residues. Germline loops: CDR1 SGHVS, CDR2 FQNEAQ. V shed 1 base, J shed 4 bases, and the junction held 6 bases outside the gene matches. This CDR3 is CASSLEGTARETQYF. CDR3 bases: TGTGCCAGCAGCTTAGAGGGGACAGCCCGAGAGACCCAGTACTTC. Full variable domain (rest looked up from reference TRBV7-8 and TRBJ2-5): GAGVSQSPRYKVAKRGQDVALRCDPISGHVSLFWYQQALGQGPEFLTYFQNEAQLDKSGLPSDRFFAERPEGSVSTLKIQRTQQEDSAVYLCASSLEGTARETQYFGPGTRLLVL.

This clonotype was observed a handful of times. This chain links TRBV6-2 or TRBV6-3 with TRBJ2-7, with D unresolved. CDR3 size: 14 residues. CDR1 is MNHEY, CDR2 SVGEGT, per germline. V gave up 4 bases and J gave up 3 bases, with 13 bases separating them. The CDR3 reads CASSWAPHDYEQYF. The CDR3 region has the DNA TGTGCCAGCAGTTGGGCCCCTCACGACTACGAGCAGTACTTC.

The rearrangement joins TRBV15 to TRBJ2-2, with 9 bases lining up with TRBD2. The CDR3 has 16 residues. V was clipped by 0 bases and J by 7 bases; unmatched bases: 6. CDR1 and CDR2 from the germline V gene are LNHNV and YYDKDF (reference sequence). The CDR3 bases are TGTGCCACCAGCAGAGAGCTAGCGGGAATTGGCGGGGAGCTGTTTTTT. Its protein is CATSRELAGIGGELFF.

The chain combines TRBV20-1 with TRBJ1-2; 11 bases agree with TRBD1. Looked up from germline, CDR1 is DFQATT and CDR2 is SNEGSKA (reference sequence). V was pared by 4 bases and J by 2 bases, with 9 bases of the junction left unmatched. The CDR3 runs 16 residues. DNA for the CDR3: TGCAGTGCTAAGGACAGGGGGCGAGGTTGGAACTATGGCTACACCTTC. It translates to CSAKDRGRGWNYGYTF.

The table lists this clonotype with a few counts. The chain has TRBV20-1 and TRBJ2-5, with D maybe TRBD2 (6 bases). Germline CDR1 DFQATT, CDR2 SNEGSKA (reference sequence). This CDR3 contains 12 residues. V lost 6 bases, J lost 7 bases, and 15 bases lay in between. The chain's CDR3 is CSAAGSTWTQYF. The CDR3, as DNA: TGCAGTGCCGCCGGGAGCACATGGACCCAGTACTTC.

This chain connects TRBV9 to TRBJ1-1; D gene unclear. Germline V CDR1 and CDR2: SGDLS, YYNGEE. The CDR3 sequence is 13 residues long. CDR3 amino acids: CPNQIRGPTEAFF. CDR3 DNA: TGTCCTAACCAGATCCGCGGGCCAACCGAAGCTTTCTTT.